Listed here are 5 T cell receptor beta chains from one sample, sequenced in a study of blood T cell repertoires in COVID-19. The data were produced by immunoSEQ multiplex PCR, yet TCRdb's version contains in-frame clones alone and is incomplete. The table records 270,000 or so clones, roughly 89% of them present only once. The sequenced material came from peripheral blood. Every receptor here comes from a woman aged 25 to 45 with active or convalescent COVID-19.

The chain joins TRBV20-1 to TRBJ2-5; D gene ambiguous. The V gene's germline CDR1 is DFQATT and CDR2 SNEGSKA (reference sequence). This CDR3 has 14 amino acids. V was pared by 3 bases and J by 0 bases, with 11 bases between. The CDR3 DNA reads TGCAGTGCTAGTGGTGCAGTGTACCAAGAGACCCAGTACTTC. This codes for CSASGAVYQETQYF.

This chain uses TRBV5-1 with TRBJ1-6; D remains ambiguous. The CDR3 is 17 residues long. From germline, CDR1 is SGHRS and CDR2 YFSETQ. Trimming removed 0 bases from V and 4 bases from J, with 14 bases in between. DNA of the CDR3: TGCGCCAGCAGCTTGGGTCAACAACCTCCTTATAATTCACCCCTCCACTTT. Its protein is CASSLGQQPPYNSPLHF.

The V gene is TRBV5-4, the J gene TRBJ2-3; tentatively, D is TRBD1 (5 bases). V shed 2 bases and J shed 2 bases, with 15 bases lying between them. The V gene's germline CDR1 is SGHNT and CDR2 YYREEE (reference sequence). This CDR3 has 16 amino acids. The DNA for the CDR3 is TGTGCCAGCAGCTTAGGCGGCAGGGTAGACACAGATACGCAGTATTTT. Translated: CASSLGGRVDTDTQYF.

This chain links TRBV27 with TRBJ1-3; TRBD1 matches 9 bases. The germline V gene encodes CDR1 MNHEY and CDR2 SMNVEV (reference sequence). This CDR3 has 15 amino acids. J lost 4 bases, V lost 6 bases, and 7 bases had no gene match. This CDR3 is CASRGQGEPGNTIYF. In DNA, the CDR3 is TGTGCCAGCAGGGGACAGGGCGAACCGGGAAACACCATATATTTT.

V gene TRBV18 combines with J gene TRBJ1-1; D unresolved. This CDR3 comprises 17 residues. Trimming removed 1 base from V and 0 bases from J, with 15 bases in between. Germline CDR1 is KGHSH and CDR2 is LQKENI. The DNA of the CDR3 is TGTGCCAGCTCACCACGTAGTAGCGGTCTCATGAACACTGAAGCTTTCTTT. It specifies CASSPRSSGLMNTEAFF.